Described below is a single T cell receptor (beta chain) sequence and its context. This clone's antigen is unknown. No qualities accompany the bases; no much larger clone lies one base away. The library was produced with the immunoSEQ multiplex PCR assay. Per the original workflow: A statistical classification framework was developed to diagnose cytomegalovirus status using the catalog of TCR beta chain sequences. Entries here come from immuneACCESS through TCRdb and include only in-frame sequences with V and J called. Some clones fail to appear in such tables; in the studies checked, an unresolved V gene covers under half of the shortfall, and the cause of the remainder is unknown. Clone size and the V and J calls come from that table; the DNA yielded D and trimming. For this sample there are fewer than 250,000 clones; approximately 87% appear just once. 2.6% of the sample rests with the top ten.

This sample stems from a study of cytomegalovirus exposure and HLA in healthy donors (dated by TCRdb to the late 2010s). For the study in its entirety: The roughly 650 repertoires of the first cohort and the roughly 120 validation repertoires were produced on the same platform, according to a later analysis. The aim of the study was to test whether cataloging public T cell receptors could identify signatures of past pathogen exposure. A separate validation cohort of about 110 different subjects was used in addition to the 666-subject first cohort. To predict cytomegalovirus infection status, the study brought together high-throughput TCR immunosequencing, statistical association of individual TCRs with disease status, and machine learning.

Separate from the approximately 700-subject first cohort, the validation cohort of 95 to 150 subjects was the group to which the donors belonged. The paper as a whole reports these results and caveats: The authors suggested that the approach could potentially be generalized to other disease states and immunological phenotypes. In the study, 150 to 200 TCR beta chains were listed as associated with cytomegalovirus. In a later analysis, TCRs clustered in the first cohort were found to also tend to co-occur in the 130 or so validation repertoires, with about 93% of cluster scores above 0. All 120 or so repertoires were used to score co-occurrence in the validation cohort in a later analysis, because that analysis had no HLA typing for the cohort. Three of the identified cytomegalovirus-associated TCR beta chains were confirmed in vitro to be specific for cytomegalovirus antigens. While some public TCRs were present in many individuals, most TCR sequences turned up only very rarely across donors. The classifier was reported to diagnose cytomegalovirus status with high specificity and sensitivity in both the original cohort and the validation cohort.

The sequencing input was PBMCs. This TCR came from a man aged 18 to 30 in good health and CMV-seronegative.

The DNA sequence follows: TGTGCCAGTAGAGAGACTAGCGGGAGGGCCCAGCAGTACTTC. It translates as CASRETSGRAQQYF. The V and J segments used are TRBV19 and TRBJ2-7, with TRBD2 matching 14 junction bases. The CDR3 goes from the cysteine to the phenylalanine over 14 residues. The kept DNA is CDR3 alone, 42 bases in frame from the first base. Trimmed from V: 6 bases; trimmed from J: 8 bases; junction bases lacking a gene match: 6. The germline V gene (reference sequence) gives CDR1 as LNHDA and CDR2 as SQIVND.